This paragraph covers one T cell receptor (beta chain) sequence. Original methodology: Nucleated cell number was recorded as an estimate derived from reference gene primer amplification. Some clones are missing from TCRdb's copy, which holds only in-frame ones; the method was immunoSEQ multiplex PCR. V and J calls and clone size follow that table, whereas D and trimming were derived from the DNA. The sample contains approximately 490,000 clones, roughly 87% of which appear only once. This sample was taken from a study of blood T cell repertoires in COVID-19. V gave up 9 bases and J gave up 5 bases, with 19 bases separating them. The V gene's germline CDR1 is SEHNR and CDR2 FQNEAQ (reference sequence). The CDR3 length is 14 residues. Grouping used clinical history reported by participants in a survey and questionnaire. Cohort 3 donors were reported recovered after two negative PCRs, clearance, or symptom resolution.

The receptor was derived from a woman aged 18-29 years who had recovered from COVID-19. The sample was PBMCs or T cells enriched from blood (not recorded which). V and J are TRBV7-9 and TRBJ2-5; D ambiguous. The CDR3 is CASLNLTAWETQYF. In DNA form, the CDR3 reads TGTGCCAGTTTGAACCTAACCGCATGGGAGACCCAGTACTTC.